These 28 T cell receptor beta chains were all obtained from the same sample, sequenced in a study of cytomegalovirus exposure and HLA in healthy donors. 13 Jbeta primers and 60 Vbeta primers were used for the PCR. Some clones are missing from TCRdb's copy, which holds only in-frame ones; the method was immunoSEQ multiplex PCR. The table has around 150,000 clones, more than 65% seen once. Source material: PBMCs. These receptors came from a woman in her forties in good health and CMV-seropositive.

The gene calls are TRBV19 and TRBJ1-6; 11 nucleotides align to TRBD1. J gave up 5 bases and V 4 bases, and 4 bases lay outside the gene matches. The CDR3 spans 16 residues. CDR1 LNHDA and CDR2 SQIVND come from the germline V gene (reference sequence). CDR3 protein: CASSTRDRGDNSPLHF. DNA of the CDR3: TGTGCCAGTAGTACCCGGGACAGGGGGGATAATTCACCCCTCCACTTT.

A word on this clone: Other DNA sequences within the sample encode an identical CDR3. The rearrangement uses TRBV7-9 and TRBJ2-3; 9 nucleotides match TRBD1. V was clipped by 5 bases and J by 3 bases; unmatched bases: 3. The CDR3 runs to 14 residues. CDR1 is SEHNR, CDR2 FQNEAQ, per germline (reference sequence). The CDR3 region has the DNA TGTGCCAGCAGCCCGGGACAGGGTACAGATACGCAGTATTTT. Its protein is CASSPGQGTDTQYF.

V gene TRBV2 combines with J gene TRBJ1-5; 9 bases fit TRBD1. Germline CDR1 SNHLY, CDR2 FYNNEI. This CDR3 spans 13 amino acids. J was trimmed by 6 bases and V by 4 bases; bases with no gene match: 1. The DNA for the CDR3 is TGTGCCAGCAGTGTGGGACAGGGTCAGCCCCAGCATTTT. Translation gives CASSVGQGQPQHF. Full variable domain (missing parts from reference TRBV2 and TRBJ1-5): EPEVTQTPSHQVTQMGQEVILRCVPISNHLYFYWYRQILGQKVEFLVSFYNNEISEKSEIFDDQFSVERPDGSNFTLKIRSTKLEDSAMYFCASSVGQGQPQHFGDGTRLSIL.

The rearrangement links TRBV10-1 to TRBJ2-3, with 7 bases identical to TRBD1. Per the germline V gene, CDR1 is WNHNN and CDR2 is SYGVQD (reference sequence). The CDR3 runs 15 residues. V dropped 3 bases and J dropped 2; count of bases not matched to a gene: 5. The CDR3 spells CASSDGTDPTDTQYF. Written as DNA, the CDR3 is TGCGCCAGCAGTGACGGGACAGATCCCACAGATACGCAGTATTTT.

This clone was observed many times. This chain connects TRBV5-1 to TRBJ1-1; 10 bases align to TRBD1. Unmatched junction bases numbered 7, after V lost 6 bases and J lost 8 bases. The CDR3 runs 13 residues. The V gene's germline CDR1 is SGHRS and CDR2 YFSETQ. Here the CDR3 reads CASTDRGQNEAFF. The CDR3 bases are TGCGCCAGCACCGACAGGGGGCAAAACGAAGCTTTCTTT.

This clone has a handful of counts. The chain couples TRBV5-1 to TRBJ1-1, with D unclear. V lost 1 base, J lost 1 base, and 8 bases lay in between. CDR3 length: 14 residues. Germline V gene data show CDR1 as SGHRS and CDR2 as YFSETQ. The CDR3 bases are TGCGCCAGCAGCTTGTCAAGCCAGAACACTGAAGCTTTCTTT. Protein: CASSLSSQNTEAFF.

This clone was counted only a few times. The V gene is TRBV4-2, the J gene TRBJ1-1; D is ambiguous. The CDR3 contains 18 residues. The germline V gene encodes CDR1 LGHNA and CDR2 YNFKEQ. The ends were cut back, 3 bases at V and 4 bases at J, with 24 bases in the middle. Written as DNA, the CDR3 is TGTGCCAGCAGCCACCGTTGGGGAGAAGGTGGGTTAGGCACTGAAGCTTTCTTT. Its translation: CASSHRWGEGGLGTEAFF.

The chain carries TRBV19 and TRBJ2-5; 7 bases line up with TRBD2. The CDR3 spans 15 residues. CDR1 and CDR2 from the germline V gene are LNHDA and SQIVND (reference sequence). The V gene end was trimmed by 2 bases and the J gene end by 7 bases; junction bases not matched to a gene: 10. The CDR3 protein is CASSISGGGATTQYF. Here the CDR3 DNA reads TGTGCCAGTAGTATATCGGGAGGAGGAGCTACGACCCAGTACTTC.

The rearrangement joins TRBV6-5 to TRBJ2-3; 8 nucleotides line up with TRBD1. The CDR3 loop spans 16 amino acids. Per germline, CDR1 MNHEY and CDR2 SVGAGI. The V segment lost 4 bases and the J segment 0 bases; nucleotides outside the gene matches: 6. The CDR3: CASSSDRGWSTDTQYF. As DNA, the CDR3 is TGTGCCAGCAGTTCCGACAGGGGTTGGAGCACAGATACGCAGTATTTT.

J is TRBJ2-2 and V is TRBV12-5, with TRBD1 as a possible D gene (5 bases). The CDR3 is made up of 13 amino acids. CDR1 and CDR2 from the germline V gene are LGHNT and FRNRAP. The V end lost 5 bases, the J end lost 3 bases, and 7 bases lay between the germline ends. Written as DNA, the CDR3 is TGTGCTAGTGGTAAACAGGACACCGGGGAGCTGTTTTTT. It specifies CASGKQDTGELFF.

The chain recombines TRBV5-4 with TRBJ2-7, with TRBD2 identical over 9 bases. The length of the CDR3 is 18 residues. Germline V gene lookup returns CDR1 SGHNT and CDR2 YYREEE (reference sequence). V trimming: 4 bases; J trimming: 9 bases; junction bases outside the gene matches: 23. DNA of the CDR3: TGTGCCAGCAGCCCCGAGGGTGGTATTAGCGGGGGCCCCCTACGGCAGTACTTC. Encoded protein: CASSPEGGISGGPLRQYF.

The chain is built from TRBV5-1 and TRBJ1-3; TRBD1 matches 10 bases. The germline CDR1 and CDR2 sequences are SGHRS and YFSETQ. The CDR3 is 15 amino acids. With V trimmed by 5 bases and J by 3 bases, 5 bases remained unmatched. Written as DNA, the CDR3 is TGCGCCAGCAGGGTGACAGGGGGCAATGGAAACACCATATATTTT. It is translated as CASRVTGGNGNTIYF. Full variable domain (outside the CDR3, taken from reference TRBV5-1 and TRBJ1-3): KAGVTQTPRYLIKTRGQQVTLSCSPISGHRSVSWYQQTPGQGLQFLFEYFSETQRNKGNFPGRFSGRQFSNSRSEMNVSTLELGDSALYLCASRVTGGNGNTIYFGEGSWLTVV.

This clone was seen a few times. The V gene is TRBV19, the J gene TRBJ2-3; D is possibly TRBD2 (6 bases). Trimming shortened V by 3 bases and J by 9 bases, and 16 bases separated the two germline ends. The CDR3 runs to 14 residues. Germline loops: CDR1 LNHDA, CDR2 SQIVND (reference sequence). CDR3 protein: CASSISAGGGTQYF. CDR3 sequence (DNA): TGTGCCAGTAGTATTTCGGCCGGCGGAGGGACGCAGTATTTT.

The chain links TRBV9 to TRBJ2-3; 7 bases fit TRBD1. The V gene end was trimmed by 3 bases and the J gene end by 3 bases; junction bases not matched to a gene: 10. Germline V gene data show CDR1 as SGDLS and CDR2 as YYNGEE. The CDR3 loop spans 16 amino acids. In DNA, the CDR3 is TGTGCCAGCAGCGCAGTAGGGGGCCTTGGGACAGATACGCAGTATTTT. The encoded protein is CASSAVGGLGTDTQYF.

This clone was detected once. V and J are TRBV15 and TRBJ2-6, with D perhaps TRBD1 (7 bases). This CDR3 is built from 18 residues. CDR1 and CDR2 (germline): LNHNV, YYDKDF (reference sequence). Trimming left V 0 bases short and J 2 bases short, with 14 bases between. CDR3: CATSRDGGGGTGANVLTF. As DNA, the CDR3 is TGTGCCACCAGCAGAGACGGCGGAGGGGGCACTGGGGCCAACGTCCTGACTTTC.

V and J are TRBV10-3 and TRBJ1-1, with 7 nucleotides matching TRBD1. There are 14 residues in the CDR3. V shed 3 bases, J shed 3 bases, and the junction held 4 bases outside the gene matches. Germline V gene data show CDR1 as ENHRY and CDR2 as SYGVKD. CDR3 region: CAISDEGAYTEAFF. CDR3 in DNA: TGTGCCATCAGTGACGAGGGGGCATACACTGAAGCTTTCTTT.

In its sample, this clone was seen a few times. The V gene is TRBV19, the J gene TRBJ2-7, with D possibly being TRBD1 (5 bases). Germline-derived CDR1 and CDR2 are LNHDA and SQIVND (reference sequence). Trimming stripped 3 bases from V and 5 bases from J, with 8 bases between. This CDR3 spans 12 amino acids. In DNA form, the CDR3 reads TGTGCCAGTAGTATTAGCAGGGACGAGCAGTACTTC. Translated, it gives CASSISRDEQYF.

The chain has TRBV5-1 and TRBJ2-3; tentatively, D is TRBD2 (5 bases). The CDR3 totals 16 residues. V was clipped by 1 base and J by 0 bases, with 12 bases between them. Germline CDR1 and CDR2: SGHRS and YFSETQ. The CDR3 DNA sequence: TGCGCCAGCAGCTTGATCAGCGGACCTAGCACAGATACGCAGTATTTT. It codes for CASSLISGPSTDTQYF.

This chain connects TRBV9 to TRBJ2-3; D might be TRBD2 (5 bases). V gave up 0 bases and J gave up 2 bases, with 10 bases separating them. CDR1 is SGDLS and CDR2 is YYNGEE in the germline V gene. The CDR3 is 15 amino acids. CDR3 protein: CASSVDPSITDTQYF. The CDR3 DNA reads as TGTGCCAGCAGCGTAGATCCTAGCATCACAGATACGCAGTATTTT.

Details on this clone: Mismatch with germline at one junction end may stem from a read error. V is TRBV18 and J is TRBJ1-5; 7 bases map to TRBD1. Germline CDR1 is KGHSH and CDR2 is LQKENI. The CDR3 covers 15 residues. The CDR3 protein is CASSLDRARNQPQNF. The CDR3 region has the DNA TGTGCCAGCTCACTTGACAGGGCTCGGAATCAGCCCCAGAATTTT.

CDR3 sequence: CASSMRTGTGANVLTF. The CDR3 nucleotides are TGTGCCAGCAGTATGCGGACAGGGACTGGGGCCAACGTCCTGACTTTC. The chain is built from TRBV27 and TRBJ2-6; 8 bases align to TRBD1. Germline trimming cut 5 bases from V and 2 bases from J; bases unmatched to any gene: 5. The CDR3 is 16 residues long. CDR1 MNHEY and CDR2 SMNVEV come from the germline V gene (reference sequence).

This chain connects TRBV5-6 to TRBJ2-7; TRBD1 aligns across 11 bases. There are 15 residues in the CDR3. In germline, CDR1 is SGHDT, CDR2 YYEEEE. V lost 4 bases and J lost 9; bases outside the gene matches: 12. The CDR3 bases are TGTGCCAGCAGCCAGATTGGACAGGGGGCTGTCGGGCAGTACTTC. This gives the protein CASSQIGQGAVGQYF.

This chain joins TRBV7-2 and TRBJ2-3; D call uncertain. The V and J ends lost 7 bases and 1 base respectively, with 12 bases between them. Germline V CDR1 and CDR2: SGHTA, FQGNSA. This CDR3 spans 14 amino acids. The CDR3 DNA sequence: TGTGCCAGCACAATCACCTCAGGCACAGATACGCAGTATTTT. This gives the protein CASTITSGTDTQYF. The full variable domain, with the rest looked up from reference TRBV7-2 and TRBJ2-3, is GAGVSQSPSNKVTEKGKDVELRCDPISGHTALYWYRQSLGQGLEFLIYFQGNSAPDKSGLPSDRFSAERTGGSVSTLTIQRTQQEDSAVYLCASTITSGTDTQYFGPGTRLTVL.

Notes on this clone: One junction end does not reproduce the germline sequence, and a read error may be involved. V gene TRBV9 combines with J gene TRBJ1-4; D uncertain. The CDR3 has 15 residues. In germline, CDR1 is SGDLS, CDR2 YYNGEE. CDR3 in amino acids: CASSASALPLEKLLF. The DNA for the CDR3 is TGTGCCAGCAGCGCGTCAGCGCTTCCCCTGGAAAAACTGCTTTTT. Looking up the rest from reference TRBV9 and TRBJ1-4 gives the full variable domain: DSGVTQTPKHLITATGQRVTLRCSPRSGDLSVYWYQQSLDQGLQFLIQYYNGEERAKGNILERFSAQQFPDLHSELNLSSLELGDSALYFCASSASALPLEKLLFGSGTQLSVL.

The chain links TRBV6-5 to TRBJ2-5; possibly TRBD2 for D (5 bases). The CDR3 covers 15 residues. The ends were cut back, 5 bases at V and 2 bases at J, with 15 bases in the middle. Per germline, CDR1 MNHEY and CDR2 SVGAGI. The CDR3 DNA is TGTGCCAGCAGTAGACTATGGACGAAGCAAGAGACCCAGTACTTC. As protein: CASSRLWTKQETQYF.

The V call is TRBV28, the J call TRBJ1-4; D gene ambiguous. The V gene's germline CDR1 is MDHEN and CDR2 SYDVKM. With 5 bases removed from V and 6 bases from J, the gap between germline ends came to 22 bases. This CDR3 region has 17 residues. CDR3 sequence: CASSIGGGFISDEKLFF. CDR3 coding DNA: TGTGCCAGCAGTATAGGAGGTGGATTCATTTCGGATGAAAAACTGTTTTTT.

The chain links TRBV29-1 to TRBJ2-2; no clear D gene. Germline CDR1 reads SQVTM; CDR2 reads ANQGSEA. V was clipped by 3 bases and J by 6 bases, with 11 bases between them. The CDR3 has 13 residues. CDR3 region: CSVESVGAGELFF. The CDR3 DNA reads TGCAGCGTTGAGTCCGTTGGAGCCGGGGAGCTGTTTTTT.

The chain is built from TRBV28 and TRBJ2-3; TRBD1 aligns across 7 bases. Germline CDR1 reads MDHEN; CDR2 reads SYDVKM. This CDR3 is built from 17 residues. The V gene end was trimmed by 2 bases and the J gene end by 0 bases; junction bases not matched to a gene: 8. CDR3 nucleotide sequence: TGTGCCAGCAGTTTACTTACAGGGGCTAATAGCACAGATACGCAGTATTTT. Encoded protein: CASSLLTGANSTDTQYF.